What follows are 29 T cell receptor beta chains derived from one specimen sequenced in a study of a mutant IDH1 vaccine in newly diagnosed glioma. Produced via immunoSEQ multiplex PCR; TCRdb's table is partial and in-frame only. The sample shows about 61,000 clones, 75% to 85% of them seen only once. The time point was: week 11, during vaccination. A 20-mer mutant IDH1 peptide at 300 ug was injected subcutaneously with topical imiquimod. These receptors have no identified antigens. Sequenced material: PBMCs, taken from a glioma patient whose treatment included an IDH1 peptide vaccine. The receptors here all came from a man aged 45 to 65 with glioma.

This clone was seen a handful of times. The V gene is TRBV5-6, the J gene TRBJ1-4, with 7 bases aligning to TRBD1. Germline V gene lookup returns CDR1 SGHDT and CDR2 YYEEEE. V shed 4 bases and J 4 bases; nucleotides not matched to a gene: 7. The CDR3 spans 15 residues. CDR3 in amino acids: CASSRVGQHNEKLFF. The CDR3 nucleotides read TGTGCCAGCAGCCGCGTGGGACAGCATAATGAAAAACTGTTTTTT.

This clone showed up just a few times. The gene calls are TRBV5-4 and TRBJ1-1; D gene ambiguous. The CDR3 covers 15 residues. V was cut by 3 bases and J by 3 bases, with 15 bases left in between. The V gene's germline CDR1 is SGHNT and CDR2 YYREEE (reference sequence). Here the CDR3 DNA reads TGTGCCAGCAGCTCGCTACTAGGCAGGCACACTGAAGCTTTCTTT. Its protein is CASSSLLGRHTEAFF. Full variable domain (rest looked up from reference TRBV5-4 and TRBJ1-1): ETGVTQSPTHLIKTRGQQVTLRCSSQSGHNTVSWYQQALGQGPQFIFQYYREEENGRGNFPPRFSGLQFPNYSSELNVNALELDDSALYLCASSSLLGRHTEAFFGQGTRLTVV.

The chain combines TRBV11-3 with TRBJ2-1; 15 bases map to TRBD2. The CDR3 runs to 19 residues. The V gene's germline CDR1 is SGHNT and CDR2 YENEEA. With V trimmed by 1 base and J by 0 bases, 4 bases remained unmatched. Written as DNA, the CDR3 is TGTGCCAGCAGCTTAGTAGGGACTAGCGGGGGGCGCTCCTACAATGAGCAGTTCTTC. As protein: CASSLVGTSGGRSYNEQFF. The complete variable domain, with remaining parts taken from reference TRBV11-3 and TRBJ2-1, reads EAGVVQSPRYKIIEKKQPVAFWCNPISGHNTLYWYLQNLGQGPELLIRYENEEAVDDSQLPKDRFSAERLKGVDSTLKIQPAELGDSAVYLCASSLVGTSGGRSYNEQFFGPGTRLTVL.

This clone appeared a single time. The J gene is TRBJ1-5, the V gene TRBV19, with D perhaps TRBD1 (6 bases). This CDR3 is 15 amino acids long. Germline V gene sequence: CDR1 LNHDA, CDR2 SQIVND (reference sequence). V gave up 1 base and J gave up 5 bases, with 12 bases separating them. The CDR3 DNA reads TGTGCCAGTAGTATAGTGGGGGCAGCTTATCAGCCCCAGCATTTT. It yields the protein CASSIVGAAYQPQHF.

This chain uses TRBV7-9 with TRBJ2-1; no firm D call. The V and J ends lost 6 bases and 0 bases respectively, with 12 bases between them. The length of the CDR3 is 15 residues. Germline CDR1 is SEHNR and CDR2 is FQNEAQ (reference sequence). DNA for the CDR3: TGTGCCAGCAGTTCTCCCGGTAGCTCCTACAATGAGCAGTTCTTC. It yields the protein CASSSPGSSYNEQFF.

This chain links TRBV5-1 with TRBJ2-7, with D maybe TRBD1 (5 bases). Germline V gene lookup returns CDR1 SGHRS and CDR2 YFSETQ. The V and J ends lost 6 bases and 1 base respectively, with 17 bases between them. This CDR3 has 15 residues. The CDR3: CASTPGATESYEQYF. CDR3 nucleotides: TGCGCCAGCACACCCGGAGCGACAGAGTCCTACGAGCAGTACTTC.

The gene calls are TRBV6-5 and TRBJ2-7; 7 nucleotides agree with TRBD2. Germline CDR1 and CDR2: MNHEY and SVGAGI. The CDR3 sequence is 14 residues long. V lost 2 bases, J lost 3 bases, and 4 bases stayed unmatched. The chain's CDR3 is CASSYGGGSYEQYF. The CDR3 DNA reads as TGTGCCAGCAGTTACGGCGGCGGGAGCTACGAGCAGTACTTC.

The chain couples TRBV28 to TRBJ1-2; D call uncertain. Trimming removed 5 bases from V and 2 bases from J, with 0 bases in between. The CDR3 covers 10 residues. Germline assignment: CDR1 MDHEN and CDR2 SYDVKM. CDR3 sequence reads: CASSNYGYTF. The CDR3 coding sequence is TGTGCCAGCAGTAACTATGGCTACACCTTC.

The count of this clone is one. The chain links TRBV7-2 to TRBJ1-2, with a weak D call TRBD1 (5 bases). Germline V gene lookup returns CDR1 SGHTA and CDR2 FQGNSA. With 6 bases removed from V and 8 bases from J, the gap between germline ends came to 16 bases. This CDR3 is 13 amino acids long. CDR3 residues: CASSSTGAGGYTF. CDR3 nucleotide sequence: TGTGCCAGCAGTTCCACAGGAGCGGGGGGCTACACCTTC.

The J gene is TRBJ1-5, the V gene TRBV18; no firm D call. V lost 3 bases to trimming and J lost 5 bases, with 17 bases between them. CDR1 is KGHSH, CDR2 LQKENI, per germline. The CDR3 has 16 amino acids. The CDR3 DNA reads as TGTGCCAGCTCACCGGTTGGCTCAGCGAGAGATCAGCCCCAGCATTTT. This codes for CASSPVGSARDQPQHF.

The chain couples TRBV6-5 to TRBJ1-1; the D is unclear. V was shortened by 4 bases and J by 8 bases, with 11 bases between the two germline ends. The CDR3 sequence is 12 residues long. Germline values: CDR1 MNHEY, CDR2 SVGAGI. CDR3 in DNA: TGTGCCAGCAGTTCCCAGACGTCGGAAGCTTTCTTT. It yields the protein CASSSQTSEAFF.

The CDR3 coding sequence is TGCGCCAGCAGCCAAGTACCGGGCGGAAACTATGGCTACACCTTC. This gives the protein CASSQVPGGNYGYTF. The chain combines TRBV4-1 with TRBJ1-2; no firm D call. This CDR3 contains 15 residues. V lost 1 base, J lost 2 bases, and 11 bases lay in between. Germline V gene sequence: CDR1 MGHRA, CDR2 YSYEKL.

The chain carries TRBV6-6 and TRBJ2-1; D not resolved. With 2 bases removed from V and 7 bases from J, the gap between germline ends came to 0 bases. CDR3 length: 10 amino acids. CDR1 and CDR2 (germline): MNHNY, SVGAGI (reference sequence). The CDR3 nucleotides read TGTGCCAGCAGTTACAATGAGCAGTTCTTC. Protein product: CASSYNEQFF.

V gene TRBV5-5 combines with J gene TRBJ1-1, with D uncertain. The CDR3 contains 12 residues. The germline V gene encodes CDR1 SGHKS and CDR2 YYEKEE (reference sequence). Trimming removed 4 bases at V and 7 bases at J, with 11 bases between. In nucleotides, the CDR3 is TGTGCCAGCAGCCTCCGTGGTGGTGAAGCTTTCTTT. It codes for CASSLRGGEAFF. Full variable domain (outside the CDR3, taken from reference TRBV5-5 and TRBJ1-1): DAGVTQSPTHLIKTRGQQVTLRCSPISGHKSVSWYQQVLGQGPQFIFQYYEKEERGRGNFPDRFSARQFPNYSSELNVNALLLGDSALYLCASSLRGGEAFFGQGTRLTVV.

A single count supports this clone. The chain has TRBV27 and TRBJ1-5; 8 bases agree with TRBD1. Per the germline V gene, CDR1 is MNHEY and CDR2 is SMNVEV (reference sequence). There are 15 residues in the CDR3. The J segment lost 9 bases and the V segment lost 4 bases, leaving 11 bases of the junction unmatched. The CDR3 protein is CASSSGAQGAWPQHF. The CDR3 DNA follows: TGTGCCAGCAGTTCCGGCGCCCAGGGGGCTTGGCCCCAGCATTTT.

The rearrangement joins TRBV6-5 to TRBJ2-5; 8 bases match TRBD1. CDR1 is MNHEY and CDR2 is SVGAGI in the germline V gene. V shed 5 bases, J shed 2 bases, and the junction held 7 bases outside the gene matches. The CDR3 is 15 amino acids. CDR3 amino acids: CASSPGTGFQETQYF. Here the CDR3 DNA reads TGTGCCAGCAGTCCCGGGACAGGTTTTCAAGAGACCCAGTACTTC.

The chain is built from TRBV14 and TRBJ1-2; D is uncertain. This CDR3 contains 14 residues. V lost 1 base, J lost 3 bases, and 9 bases lay in between. Germline CDR1 SGHDN, CDR2 FVKESK. The CDR3 loop is CASSQVTGYYGYTF. CDR3 sequence (DNA): TGTGCCAGCAGCCAAGTCACGGGATACTATGGCTACACCTTC.

V is TRBV5-4 and J is TRBJ2-6, with D uncertain. The CDR3 is made up of 16 amino acids. The germline V and J ends were trimmed by 4 bases and 0 bases, with 11 bases remaining between them. CDR1 SGHNT and CDR2 YYREEE come from the germline V gene (reference sequence). The CDR3 sequence: CASSPATNSGANVLTF. The CDR3 DNA reads as TGTGCCAGCAGCCCGGCCACTAACTCTGGGGCCAACGTCCTGACTTTC.

This rearrangement joins TRBV28 to TRBJ1-5; D call uncertain. Germline-derived CDR1 and CDR2 are MDHEN and SYDVKM. The CDR3 spans 14 residues. V lost 4 bases, J lost 6 bases, and 13 bases lay in between. This CDR3 is CASSSASVGQPQHF. In nucleotides, the CDR3 is TGTGCCAGCAGTTCCGCCTCGGTTGGTCAGCCCCAGCATTTT.

The rearrangement uses TRBV11-2 and TRBJ2-7, with D possibly matching TRBD1 (6 bases). CDR3 length equals 13 residues. V was cut by 5 bases and J by 4 bases, with 12 bases left in between. The germline CDR1 and CDR2 sequences are SGHAT and FQNNGV. The DNA of the CDR3 is TGTGCCAGCAGCCCGGGACACGGGTACGAGCAGTACTTC. This translates into CASSPGHGYEQYF.

This clone has a single count. V gene TRBV7-9 combines with J gene TRBJ1-4; 10 positions agree with TRBD1. CDR1 SEHNR and CDR2 FQNEAQ come from the germline V gene (reference sequence). The CDR3 has 19 amino acids. Unmatched junction bases numbered 14, after V lost 4 bases and J lost 3 bases. The CDR3 loop is CASSSTFPGTGVANEKLFF. CDR3 DNA: TGTGCCAGCAGCTCTACCTTTCCCGGGACAGGGGTAGCTAATGAAAAACTGTTTTTT.

V usage is TRBV2 and J usage is TRBJ1-5; 8 nucleotides match TRBD1. Germline CDR1 SNHLY, CDR2 FYNNEI. The CDR3 covers 14 residues. Unmatched junction bases numbered 7, after V lost 7 bases and J lost 5 bases. CDR3: CASNQDRAYQPQHF. In nucleotides, the CDR3 is TGTGCCAGCAATCAGGACAGGGCATATCAGCCCCAGCATTTT.

This clone was found many times. In DNA form, the CDR3 reads TGTGCCAGCTCACCGTCAATGGGGGTAGAAGCTTTCTTT. It is translated as CASSPSMGVEAFF. J is TRBJ1-1 and V is TRBV18; possibly TRBD1 for D (5 bases). The V gene's germline CDR1 is KGHSH and CDR2 LQKENI. The V end was cut by 3 bases, the J end by 8 bases, with 13 bases between. The CDR3 loop spans 13 amino acids.

The rearrangement links TRBV19 to TRBJ2-5, with a weak D call TRBD1 (5 bases). Germline V CDR1 and CDR2: LNHDA, SQIVND (reference sequence). Trimming stripped 2 bases from V and 2 bases from J, with 9 bases between. The CDR3 sequence is 14 residues long. CDR3 in DNA: TGTGCCAGTAGTATATCTACAGGTCAAGAGACCCAGTACTTC. This gives the protein CASSISTGQETQYF.

The V and J genes are TRBV10-3 and TRBJ2-7; no reliable D call. In germline, CDR1 is ENHRY, CDR2 SYGVKD. V shed 3 bases and J shed 3 bases, with 9 bases lying between them. The CDR3 spans 13 residues. This CDR3 is CAISDNGYYEQYF. The CDR3 region has the DNA TGTGCCATCAGTGACAACGGATACTACGAGCAGTACTTC.

The V call is TRBV2, the J call TRBJ1-1; unclear D gene. The germline V and J ends were trimmed by 7 bases and 0 bases, with 9 bases remaining between them. Germline CDR1 is SNHLY and CDR2 is FYNNEI. CDR3 length equals 13 residues. The CDR3 DNA is TGTGCCAGCATCGAACATATGAACACTGAAGCTTTCTTT. Its translation is CASIEHMNTEAFF.

The chain employs TRBV27 and TRBJ2-7; maybe TRBD2 (6 bases). V shed 6 bases and J shed 3 bases, with 21 bases lying between them. Germline CDR1 and CDR2: MNHEY and SMNVEV (reference sequence). This CDR3 spans 16 amino acids. Here the CDR3 reads CASSGGTGSGYYEQYF. As DNA, the CDR3 is TGTGCCAGCAGCGGTGGGACTGGGTCAGGGTACTACGAGCAGTACTTC.

The rearrangement joins TRBV28 to TRBJ2-4; tentatively, D is TRBD1 (5 bases). This CDR3 contains 17 residues. In germline, CDR1 is MDHEN, CDR2 SYDVKM. V gave up 2 bases and J gave up 6 bases, with 20 bases separating them. DNA for the CDR3: TGTGCCAGCAGTTTACAGTCCAGGGCATCCGGCTTAAACATTCAGTACTTC. Protein sequence: CASSLQSRASGLNIQYF.

This chain links TRBV7-6 with TRBJ2-7, with TRBD2 identical over 8 bases. Trimming removed 1 base from V and 1 base from J; junction bases left unmatched: 12. The CDR3 is made up of 18 amino acids. Per germline, CDR1 SGHVS and CDR2 FNYEAQ. CDR3 protein: CASSLVDPEASGSYEQYF. The CDR3 DNA is TGTGCCAGCAGCTTAGTAGACCCGGAGGCTAGCGGGTCCTACGAGCAGTACTTC.